Shown below are 7 T cell receptor beta chains from a single sample sequenced in a study of blood T cells in healthy people across ages. Primers used in a second PCR of roughly 6 to 12 cycles were a sample-barcoded 5' primer and a J-beta primer mix. Via MiXCR, TCRdb re-called the 5' RACE reads, giving one row per CDR3 protein. The table shows about 640,000 distinct CDR3 sequences, with 45% to 65% occurring only once. The sample consisted of blood. These receptors originate from a man in his 60s in good health.

This chain joins TRBV20-1 and TRBJ2-4, with 8 bases identical to TRBD1. The CDR3 is made up of 13 amino acids. In germline, CDR1 is DFQATT, CDR2 SNEGSKA (reference sequence). CDR3 region: CSAPGRGQFIQYF. The CDR3 DNA reads as TGCAGCGCCCCGGGCAGGGGGCAGTTCATTCAGTACTTC.

The chain recombines TRBV20-1 with TRBJ2-5, with D possibly matching TRBD2 (6 bases). V lost 2 bases to trimming and J lost 5 bases, with 12 bases between them. Germline V CDR1 and CDR2: DFQATT, SNEGSKA (reference sequence). The CDR3 has 13 amino acids. DNA for the CDR3: TGCAGTGCTAGATTGGACGCGGGGGAGACCCAGTACTTC. This encodes CSARLDAGETQYF.

The genes are TRBV5-1 and TRBJ1-1; D perhaps matches TRBD1 (6 bases). Germline V gene data show CDR1 as SGHRS and CDR2 as YFSETQ. V lost 0 bases to trimming and J lost 0 bases, with 9 bases between them. The CDR3 is 15 amino acids. The CDR3 DNA reads TGCGCCAGCAGCTTGGTGACAGGCATGAACACTGAAGCTTTCTTT. This codes for CASSLVTGMNTEAFF.

This chain joins TRBV9 and TRBJ2-2, with D perhaps matching TRBD1 (6 bases). This CDR3 contains 16 residues. V was shortened by 4 bases and J by 0 bases, with 13 bases between the two germline ends. Germline V gene lookup returns CDR1 SGDLS and CDR2 YYNGEE. CDR3: CASSPRTDSNTGELFF. The CDR3 region has the DNA TGTGCCAGCAGCCCTCGGACAGATTCGAACACCGGGGAGCTGTTTTTT. The whole variable domain, filled in from reference TRBV9 and TRBJ2-2, reads DSGVTQTPKHLITATGQRVTLRCSPRSGDLSVYWYQQSLDQGLQFLIQYYNGEERAKGNILERFSAQQFPDLHSELNLSSLELGDSALYFCASSPRTDSNTGELFFGEGSRLTVL.

The chain has TRBV6-5 and TRBJ1-1; D not certain. The germline CDR1 and CDR2 sequences are MNHEY and SVGAGI. Deletions cut 2 bases from V and 4 bases from J, with 14 bases between. The CDR3 totals 15 residues. The CDR3 region has the DNA TGTGCCAGCAGTTACAGAAGGGCGCTGGGCACTGAAGCTTTCTTT. Its translation: CASSYRRALGTEAFF.

V and J are TRBV12-3 or TRBV12-4 and TRBJ2-1, with TRBD2 identical over 7 bases. The CDR3 extends over 15 amino acids. Unmatched junction bases numbered 10, after V lost 7 bases and J lost 4 bases. DNA of the CDR3: TGTGCCAGCACGCTCGGGGCTAGCGGTTACAATGAGCAGTTCTTC. Translated, it gives CASTLGASGYNEQFF.

This clonotype was detected once. The V gene is TRBV5-1, the J gene TRBJ2-7; D unclear. The length of the CDR3 is 15 residues. V was pared by 0 bases and J by 2 bases, with 12 bases between. The germline V gene encodes CDR1 SGHRS and CDR2 YFSETQ. The CDR3 is CASSLAGNPTYEQYF. The CDR3 nucleotides read TGCGCCAGCAGCTTGGCCGGAAATCCGACCTACGAGCAGTACTTC.